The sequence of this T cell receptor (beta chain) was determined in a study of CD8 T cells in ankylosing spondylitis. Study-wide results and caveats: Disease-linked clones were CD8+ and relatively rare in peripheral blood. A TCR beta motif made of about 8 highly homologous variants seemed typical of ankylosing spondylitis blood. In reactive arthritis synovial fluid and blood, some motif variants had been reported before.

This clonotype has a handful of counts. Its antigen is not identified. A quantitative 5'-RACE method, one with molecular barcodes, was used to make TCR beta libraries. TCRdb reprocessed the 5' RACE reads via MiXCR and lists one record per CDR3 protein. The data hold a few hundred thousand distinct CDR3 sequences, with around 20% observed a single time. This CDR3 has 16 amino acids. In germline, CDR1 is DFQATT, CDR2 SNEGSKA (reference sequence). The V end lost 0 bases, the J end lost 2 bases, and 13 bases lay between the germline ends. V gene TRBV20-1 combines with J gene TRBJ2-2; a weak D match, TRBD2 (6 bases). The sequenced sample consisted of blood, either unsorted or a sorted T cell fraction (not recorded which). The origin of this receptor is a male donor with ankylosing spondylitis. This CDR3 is CSARDGGTGNTGELFF. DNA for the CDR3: TGCAGTGCTAGAGATGGGGGGACGGGTAACACCGGGGAGCTGTTTTTT.